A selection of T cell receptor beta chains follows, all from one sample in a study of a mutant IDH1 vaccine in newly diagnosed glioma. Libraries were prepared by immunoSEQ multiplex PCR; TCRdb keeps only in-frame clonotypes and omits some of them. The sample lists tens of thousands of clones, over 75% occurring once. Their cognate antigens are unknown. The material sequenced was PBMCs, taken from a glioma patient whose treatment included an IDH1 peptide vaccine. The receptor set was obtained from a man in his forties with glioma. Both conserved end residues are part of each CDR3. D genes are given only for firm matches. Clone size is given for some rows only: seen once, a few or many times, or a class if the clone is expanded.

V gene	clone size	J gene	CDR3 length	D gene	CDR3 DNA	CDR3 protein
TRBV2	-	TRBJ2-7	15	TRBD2	TGTGCCAGCAGTGATCCTAGCGGGATCTCCTACGAGCAGTACTTC	CASSDPSGISYEQYF
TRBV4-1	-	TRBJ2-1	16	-	TGCGCCAGCAGCCTCTCGGGGACGGGAAGGGGCGATGAGCAGTTCTTC	CASSLSGTGRGDEQFF
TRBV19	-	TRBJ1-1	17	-	TGTGCCAGTAGTATGGGGAGGGCAGGGGCGTTCAACACTGAAGCTTTCTTT	CASSMGRAGAFNTEAFF
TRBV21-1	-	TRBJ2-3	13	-	TGTGCCAGTCGACTAGCGAGCACAGATACGCAGTATTTT	CASRLASTDTQYF
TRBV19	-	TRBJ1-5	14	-	TGTGCCAGTATCCAAGGAGGTAGCAATCAGCCCCAGCATTTT	CASIQGGSNQPQHF
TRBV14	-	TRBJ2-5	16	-	TGTGCCAGCAGCCCCCGGGGAGGACGGTATCAAGAGACCCAGTACTTC	CASSPRGGRYQETQYF
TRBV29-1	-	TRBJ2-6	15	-	TGCAGCGTTGCCGACGGGAGCTCTGGGGCCAACGTCCTGACTTTC	CSVADGSSGANVLTF
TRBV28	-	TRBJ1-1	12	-	TGTGCCAGCATTTACAAGAACACTGAAGCTTTCTTT	CASIYKNTEAFF
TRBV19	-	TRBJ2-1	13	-	TGTGCCAGTAGTATTCGATTCGGCTTTGAGCAGTTCTTC	CASSIRFGFEQFF
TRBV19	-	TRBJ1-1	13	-	TGTGCCAGATCCCGGGAGAAGAACACTGAAGCTTTCTTT	CARSREKNTEAFF
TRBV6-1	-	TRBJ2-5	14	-	TGTGCCAGCAGTGAGGGGCAGCCACAAGAGACCCAGTACTTC	CASSEGQPQETQYF
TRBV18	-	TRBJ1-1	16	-	TGTGCCAGCTCACCACAACCGCAGGGGCAGAACACTGAAGCTTTCTTT	CASSPQPQGQNTEAFF
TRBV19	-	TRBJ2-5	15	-	TGTGCCAGTAGTACTAGACAGTGGACCCAAGAGACCCAGTACTTC	CASSTRQWTQETQYF
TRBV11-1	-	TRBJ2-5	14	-	TGTGCCAGCAGCCCCGGACGGAATAAAGAGACCCAGTACTTC	CASSPGRNKETQYF
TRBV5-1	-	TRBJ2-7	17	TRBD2	TGCGCCAGCAGCAGGACTAGCGGGAGGTTAACTGCCTACGAGCAGTACTTC	CASSRTSGRLTAYEQYF
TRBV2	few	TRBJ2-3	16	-	TGTGCCAGCAGAGGCTGGGACGGGCCTAGCACAGATACGCAGTATTTT	CASRGWDGPSTDTQYF
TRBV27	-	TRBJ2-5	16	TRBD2	TGTGCCAGCAGGCCAAGACTAGCGGGAGGGCAAGAGACCCAGTACTTC	CASRPRLAGGQETQYF
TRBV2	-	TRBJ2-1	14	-	TGTGCCAGCAGTCGGGAGAAGGTTCGTGATGAGCAGTTCTTC	CASSREKVRDEQFF
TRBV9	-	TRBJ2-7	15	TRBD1	TGTGCCAGCAGCATCAGGGGACAGGGGAACTACGAGCAGTACTTC	CASSIRGQGNYEQYF
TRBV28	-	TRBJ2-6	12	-	TGTGCCACCCATACTGGGGCCAACGTCCTGACTTTC	CATHTGANVLTF
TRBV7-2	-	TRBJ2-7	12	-	TGTGCCAGCAGCGCCACTAGGTACGAGCAGTACTTC	CASSATRYEQYF
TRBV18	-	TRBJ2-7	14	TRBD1	TGTGCCAGCTCACCGTCAGGGGGCAGGTACGAGCAGTACTTC	CASSPSGGRYEQYF
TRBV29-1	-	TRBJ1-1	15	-	TGCAGCGTTGTGGGGCAGGTCGGTGTGAACACTGAAGCTTTCTTT	CSVVGQVGVNTEAFF
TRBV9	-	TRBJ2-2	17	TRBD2	TGTGCCAGCAGCGACGGACTAGCGGGAGGAGGCACCGGGGAGCTGTTTTTT	CASSDGLAGGGTGELFF
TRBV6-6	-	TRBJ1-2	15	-	TGTGCCAGCAGTACCCCCCGGGGTCCTAACTATGGCTACACCTTC	CASSTPRGPNYGYTF
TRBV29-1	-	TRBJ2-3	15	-	TGCAGCGTTGAAGGGACGGGGATAAGCACAGATACGCAGTATTTT	CSVEGTGISTDTQYF
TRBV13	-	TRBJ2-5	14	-	TGTGCCAGCAGCTTAGACAGGGCCGCGGAGACCCAGTACTTC	CASSLDRAAETQYF
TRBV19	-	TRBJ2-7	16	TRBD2	TGTGCCAGTAGTGGCGGGACTAGCGGGAGGATCTACGAGCAGTACTTC	CASSGGTSGRIYEQYF
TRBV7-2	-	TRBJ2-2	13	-	TGTGCCAGCAGTGGTCCTAACACCGGGGAGCTGTTTTTT	CASSGPNTGELFF
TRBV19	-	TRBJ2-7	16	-	TGTGCCAGTAGTATAGACCTCCGACAGGTTCCCTACGAGCAGTACTTC	CASSIDLRQVPYEQYF
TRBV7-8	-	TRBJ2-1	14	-	TGTGCCAGCAGCTTACCCCGAGGAGACAATGAGCAGTTCTTC	CASSLPRGDNEQFF
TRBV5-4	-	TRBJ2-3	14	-	TGTGCCAGCAGCTTGGATTACTTCACAGATACGCAGTATTTT	CASSLDYFTDTQYF
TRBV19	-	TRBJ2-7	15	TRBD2	TGTGCCAGTAGTATGGCCTGGACTAGCGGGAACGAGCAGTACTTC	CASSMAWTSGNEQYF
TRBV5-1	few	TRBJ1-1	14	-	TGCGCCAGCAGCTTTGAAGGAGGGAACACTGAAGCTTTCTTT	CASSFEGGNTEAFF
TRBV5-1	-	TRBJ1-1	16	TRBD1	TGCGCCAGCAGCTCCCCACCGGGACAGTCGAACACTGAAGCTTTCTTT	CASSSPPGQSNTEAFF
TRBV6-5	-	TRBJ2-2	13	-	TGTGCCAGCAGTTACTCTTCCACCGGGGAGCTGTTTTTT	CASSYSSTGELFF
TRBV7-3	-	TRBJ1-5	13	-	TGTGCCAGCAGCTTAGGGCAGAATCAGCCCCAGCATTTT	CASSLGQNQPQHF
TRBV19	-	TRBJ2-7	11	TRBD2	TGTGCCACCTCAACTAGCGCCGAGCAGTACTTC	CATSTSAEQYF
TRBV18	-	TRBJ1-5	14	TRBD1	TGTGCCAGCTCCGGGACAGGGGGCAATCAGCCCCAGCATTTT	CASSGTGGNQPQHF
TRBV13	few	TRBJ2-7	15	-	TGTGCCAGCAGCTTATTTAATCTCCGGGCTCGGGAGCAGTACTTC	CASSLFNLRAREQYF
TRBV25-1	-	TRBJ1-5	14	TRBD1	TGTGCCAGCAGTCCCGGGACAGGGGCCCAGCCCCAGCATTTT	CASSPGTGAQPQHF
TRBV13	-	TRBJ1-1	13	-	TGTGCCAGCAGCGTCGACAGAAACACTGAAGCTTTCTTT	CASSVDRNTEAFF
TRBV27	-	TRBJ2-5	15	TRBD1	TGTGCCAGCGGGGGGAGACAGGGGGCAGGAGAGACCCAGTACTTC	CASGGRQGAGETQYF
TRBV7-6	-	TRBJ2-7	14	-	TGTGCCAGCAGCCCCCTTGAGGGCTCCTACGAGCAGTACTTC	CASSPLEGSYEQYF
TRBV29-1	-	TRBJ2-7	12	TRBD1	TGCAGCTCGAGGGGACAGTCGGACGAGCAGTACTTC	CSSRGQSDEQYF
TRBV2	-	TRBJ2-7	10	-	TGTGCCAGCCGCTTGGCCGAGCAGTACTTC	CASRLAEQYF
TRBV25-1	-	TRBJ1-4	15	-	TGTGCCAGCAGTGCCCGGGGTGCAACTAATGAAAAACTGTTTTTT	CASSARGATNEKLFF
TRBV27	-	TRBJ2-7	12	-	TGTGCCAGCGGCTCTCCGGGACGCGGGCAGTACTTC	CASGSPGRGQYF
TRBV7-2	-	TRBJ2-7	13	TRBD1	TGTGCCAGCAGCGCCACAGGGGTCGGCGAGCAGTACTTC	CASSATGVGEQYF
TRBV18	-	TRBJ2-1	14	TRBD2	TGTGCCAGCTCACCTACGAGCGGGAGCGATGAGCAGTTCTTC	CASSPTSGSDEQFF
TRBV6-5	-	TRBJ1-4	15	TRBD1	TGTGCCAGCAGCTTAACGGGGACAGGGAATGAAAAACTGTTTTTT	CASSLTGTGNEKLFF
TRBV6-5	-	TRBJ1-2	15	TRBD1	TGTGCCAGCAGGGGACAGGCCGGGGTACGCTATGGCTACACCTTC	CASRGQAGVRYGYTF
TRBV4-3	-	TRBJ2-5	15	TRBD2	TGCGCCAGCAGCCAAGGGGGGGGACGCCAAGAGACCCAGTACTTC	CASSQGGGRQETQYF
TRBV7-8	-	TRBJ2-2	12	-	TGTGCCAGCAGCTTCGGACGGGCGGAGCTGTTTTTT	CASSFGRAELFF
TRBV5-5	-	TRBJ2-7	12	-	TGTGCCAGCAGTCCGGACGTTTCACCGCAGTACTTC	CASSPDVSPQYF
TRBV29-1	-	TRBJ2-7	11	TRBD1	TGCAGCGTCACAGGGGGCTATGAGCAGTACTTC	CSVTGGYEQYF
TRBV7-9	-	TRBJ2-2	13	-	TGTGCCAGCAGCCTGCTTTTCACCGGGGAGCTGTTTTTT	CASSLLFTGELFF
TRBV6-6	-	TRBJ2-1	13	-	TGTGCCAGCAGTAGGGACTCCTACAATGAGCAGTTCTTC	CASSRDSYNEQFF
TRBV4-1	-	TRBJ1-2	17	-	TGCGCCAGCAGCCAGGCCCGCGGGGGCACAAAAAACTATGGCTACACCTTC	CASSQARGGTKNYGYTF
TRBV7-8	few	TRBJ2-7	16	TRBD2	TGTGCCAGCAGCCCCCCGACTAGCGGGACTAATAACGAGCAGTACTTC	CASSPPTSGTNNEQYF